The clone carrying this TCR beta chain was counted between two and nine times. Its antigen is currently unknown. This sample was taken from a study of response to subunit inactivated influenza vaccine. Each CDR3 protein is one row after TCRdb ran MiXCR on the RT-PCR reads. The sample records 650,000 to 700,000 distinct CDR3 sequences, more than 15% being singletons. Notes on the study in general: It was the authors' suggestion that each seasonal influenza vaccination recruits few new T cells.

This CDR3 has 14 amino acids. Trimming removed 8 bases from V and 3 bases from J; junction bases left unmatched: 7. From germline, CDR1 is ENHRY and CDR2 SYGVKD. The chain employs TRBV10-3 and TRBJ2-1; 7 bases match TRBD1. The sequence was obtained from a man aged 50 to 59 who received an inactivated influenza vaccine. The sample consisted of PBMCs from blood, taken 11 to 12 days after vaccination. CDR3 nucleotides: TGTGCCATCGGAGGACAGGCCATCTACAATGAGCAGTTCTTC. Its translation is CAIGGQAIYNEQFF.